The 31 T cell receptor beta chains below all came from one sample that was sequenced in a study of response to subunit inactivated influenza vaccine. TCRdb reanalysed the RT-PCR reads using MiXCR and keeps one entry per CDR3 protein. Of 530,000 or so distinct CDR3 sequences in the sample, about an eighth are singletons; the top ten hold roughly 10%. The sequenced sample was PBMCs from blood, obtained on the day of vaccination. These receptors were collected from a man between 45 and 60 years old who received an inactivated influenza vaccine.

This clonotype was detected ten times or more. The chain couples TRBV6-2 or TRBV6-3 to TRBJ1-1; D gene unclear. Trimming took off 4 bases at V and 1 base at J, with 7 bases between the two ends. The length of the CDR3 is 13 residues. From germline, CDR1 is MNHEY and CDR2 SVGEGT. The CDR3 loop is CASSWVRNTEAFF. The CDR3 DNA follows: TGTGCCAGCAGTTGGGTCCGGAACACTGAAGCTTTCTTT.

This clonotype has at least ten counts. The chain has TRBV7-9 and TRBJ1-1, with no clear D. The V gene's germline CDR1 is SEHNR and CDR2 FQNEAQ (reference sequence). Trimming left V 1 base short and J 0 bases short, with 9 bases between. The CDR3 spans 15 residues. The CDR3 region is CASSLVRRLNTEAFF. DNA of the CDR3: TGTGCCAGCAGCTTAGTTCGCAGGCTGAACACTGAAGCTTTCTTT.

This clonotype was recorded at least ten times. This sequence joins TRBV29-1 and TRBJ1-1; D is possibly TRBD1 (6 bases). The CDR3 totals 12 residues. V dropped 0 bases and J dropped 10 bases, with 12 bases sitting between them. Germline values: CDR1 SQVTM, CDR2 ANQGSEA. The CDR3, as DNA: TGCAGCGTTGAAGATCAGGGGCAACGAGCTTTCTTT. It encodes CSVEDQGQRAFF.

This clonotype turned up a few times. This sequence joins TRBV5-1 and TRBJ2-2, with 9 bases aligning to TRBD1. Germline V lookup: CDR1 SGHRS, CDR2 YFSETQ. CDR3 length: 16 amino acids. V lost 4 bases, J lost 4 bases, and 8 bases stayed unmatched. CDR3 region: CASSISGTGSTGELFF. CDR3 DNA sequence: TGCGCCAGCAGCATCTCCGGGACAGGGAGCACCGGGGAGCTGTTTTTT.

This clonotype was counted only a few times. The chain is built from TRBV10-3 and TRBJ1-2; D possibly corresponds to TRBD1 (5 bases). The germline V gene has CDR1 ENHRY and CDR2 SYGVKD. Trimming removed 2 bases from V and 4 bases from J, with 14 bases in between. The CDR3 runs 15 residues. The CDR3 region has the DNA TGTGCCATCAGTGAGCTGACAGCGGATCTCTATGGCTACACCTTC. This sequence encodes CAISELTADLYGYTF.

This chain links TRBV6-1 with TRBJ1-5; D gene ambiguous. Per germline, CDR1 MNHNS and CDR2 SASEGT. The CDR3 extends over 15 amino acids. V was trimmed by 5 bases and J by 0 bases, leaving 11 bases between them. The CDR3 region is CASSRQRSSNQPQHF. Written as DNA, the CDR3 is TGTGCCAGCAGTCGTCAGAGATCTAGCAATCAGCCCCAGCATTTT.

This clonotype was found a few times. The J gene is TRBJ2-5, the V gene TRBV2, with D possibly TRBD2 on 5 matching bases. Germline CDR1 SNHLY, CDR2 FYNNEI. Trimming removed 2 bases from V and 1 base from J, with 8 bases in between. This CDR3 spans 14 amino acids. CDR3 in amino acids: CASSELALQETQYF. The CDR3 DNA follows: TGTGCCAGCAGTGAACTAGCCCTCCAAGAGACCCAGTACTTC.

The chain is built from TRBV20-1 and TRBJ2-3; TRBD1 or TRBD2 may be the D gene (5 bases each). Germline-derived CDR1 and CDR2 are DFQATT and SNEGSKA (reference sequence). This CDR3 has 13 amino acids. Trimming took off 7 bases at V and 1 base at J, with 12 bases between the two ends. The CDR3 DNA sequence: TGCAGTGGGCGTCGGGGCCGCACAGATACGCAGTATTTT. It encodes CSGRRGRTDTQYF.

This clonotype has just a few counts. This chain joins TRBV7-2 and TRBJ2-2; D perhaps matches TRBD1 (5 bases). V gave up 8 bases and J gave up 3 bases, with 10 bases separating them. The V gene's germline CDR1 is SGHTA and CDR2 FQGNSA. The CDR3 contains 13 residues. The CDR3 here is CASARVHTGELFF. The CDR3 nucleotides are TGTGCCAGCGCCAGGGTGCACACCGGGGAGCTGTTTTTT.

This clonotype was seen ten or more times. The chain couples TRBV5-1 to TRBJ2-7; D gene unclear. There are 14 residues in the CDR3. Trimming took 5 bases from V and 0 from J, leaving 12 bases between them. Per germline, CDR1 SGHRS and CDR2 YFSETQ. CDR3 sequence (DNA): TGCGCCAGCAGACTTCTCGGGTCCTCCTACGAGCAGTACTTC. Protein sequence: CASRLLGSSYEQYF.

Comment on this clonotype: A single base separates this from a much larger clone, so it may be a read error. J is TRBJ2-7 and V is TRBV15; D gene uncertain. This CDR3 comprises 12 residues. Per germline, CDR1 LNHNV and CDR2 YYDKDF (reference sequence). V lost 5 bases to trimming and J lost 0 bases, with 5 bases between them. The CDR3 is CATSQSSYEQYF. The DNA for the CDR3 is TGTGCCACCAGCCAAAGCTCCTACGAGCAGTACTTC.

Regarding this clonotype: Given a much more abundant clone one base away, this may be a read error. The chain recombines TRBV18 with TRBJ1-5; 9 bases line up with TRBD1. This CDR3 contains 14 residues. Germline V gene sequence: CDR1 KGHSH, CDR2 LQKENI. CDR3 sequence reads: CASSPGQGDQHQHF. DNA for the CDR3: TGTGCCAGCTCACCGGGACAGGGTGATCAGCACCAGCATTTT. The whole variable domain, filled in from reference TRBV18 and TRBJ1-5, reads NAGVMQNPRHLVRRRGQEARLRCSPMKGHSHVYWYRQLPEEGLKFMVYLQKENIIDESGMPKERFSAEFPKEGPSILRIQQVVRGDSAAYFCASSPGQGDQHQHFGDGTRLSIL.

In this sample, this clonotype turned up many times. The chain employs TRBV12-3 or TRBV12-4 and TRBJ2-1; D call uncertain. This CDR3 has 12 residues. V gave up 3 bases and J gave up 7 bases, with 7 bases separating them. The CDR3 DNA is TGTGCCAGCAGTTTTTTAGCTAATGAGCAGTTCTTC. Protein product: CASSFLANEQFF.

This clonotype appeared a few times. This sequence joins TRBV15 and TRBJ2-1; TRBD2 aligns across 7 bases. The CDR3 has 17 amino acids. Germline values: CDR1 LNHNV, CDR2 YYDKDF (reference sequence). V dropped 2 bases and J dropped 8; count of bases not matched to a gene: 15. DNA of the CDR3: TGTGCCACCAGCAGACCCCACATTGGGCTTGCGGGGGATGAGCAGTTCTTC. Encoded protein: CATSRPHIGLAGDEQFF.

CDR3 sequence (DNA): TGTGCCAGCAGCGTAGCGGGGGGCGGGATGGAGACCCAGTACTTC. As protein: CASSVAGGGMETQYF. The chain combines TRBV9 with TRBJ2-5; a possible D gene is TRBD2 (7 bases). The V gene lost 0 bases and the J gene lost 5 bases, with 14 bases spanning the gap. The CDR3 is 15 residues long. Germline V CDR1 and CDR2: SGDLS, YYNGEE.

This clonotype was seen at least ten times. V is TRBV7-3 and J is TRBJ2-5; D remains ambiguous. Trimming removed 5 bases at V and 2 bases at J, with 9 bases between. Germline V CDR1 and CDR2: SGHTA, FQGTGA. The CDR3 totals 13 residues. In DNA, the CDR3 is TGTGCCAGCAGCATTGGCAGTCAAGAGACCCAGTACTTC. It translates to CASSIGSQETQYF.

This clonotype was detected a few times. The V call is TRBV12-5, the J call TRBJ1-2; D is possibly TRBD1 (5 bases). The V and J ends lost 4 bases and 7 bases respectively, with 13 bases between them. The CDR3 is 13 residues long. The germline CDR1 and CDR2 sequences are LGHNT and FRNRAP. The CDR3 bases are TGTGCTAGTGGTTCGGGGGGGACGGGTGGCTACACCTTC. Its protein product is CASGSGGTGGYTF.

The genes are TRBV9 and TRBJ2-1; 13 bases map to TRBD2. Per the germline V gene, CDR1 is SGDLS and CDR2 is YYNGEE. This CDR3 is 16 amino acids long. The junction had 8 bases not matched to a gene; V was cut back by 1 base and J by 10 bases. CDR3 loop: CASSVSGTSGTREQFF. Here the CDR3 DNA reads TGTGCCAGCAGCGTATCGGGGACTAGCGGGACCCGGGAGCAGTTCTTC.

This clonotype was counted a few times. This chain links TRBV6-2 or TRBV6-3 with TRBJ2-1; no clear D. This CDR3 contains 16 residues. Per germline, CDR1 MNHEY and CDR2 SVGEGT. Trimming pared 2 bases from V and 2 bases from J, leaving 13 bases between. The CDR3 here is CASSYRRGRAYNEQFF. The CDR3, as DNA: TGTGCCAGCAGTTACCGACGTGGTCGGGCCTACAATGAGCAGTTCTTC.

The chain couples TRBV19 to TRBJ2-7; 8 nucleotides align to TRBD1. The CDR3 is made up of 14 amino acids. Trimming took 4 bases from V and 3 from J; bases not matched to a gene: 5. In germline, CDR1 is LNHDA, CDR2 SQIVND (reference sequence). The CDR3 sequence is CASSTGDRIYEQYF. The CDR3, as DNA: TGTGCCAGTAGTACCGGGGACAGGATCTACGAGCAGTACTTC.

This clonotype was observed at least ten times. The chain has TRBV20-1 and TRBJ2-1; D uncertain. The ends were cut back, 0 bases at V and 0 bases at J, with 15 bases in the middle. The CDR3 runs 17 residues. CDR1 and CDR2 (germline): DFQATT, SNEGSKA (reference sequence). The CDR3 DNA sequence: TGCAGTGCTAGAGATCTCCAGGCGAAAAGCTCCTACAATGAGCAGTTCTTC. This encodes CSARDLQAKSSYNEQFF.

This clonotype showed up just a few times. As DNA, the CDR3 is TGTGCCACCAGTGAGACCACAGGGGCCGGGCAAGAGACCCAGTACTTC. Protein product: CATSETTGAGQETQYF. The J gene is TRBJ2-5, the V gene TRBV24-1; 7 bases agree with TRBD1. Trimming took 4 bases from V and 2 from J; bases not matched to a gene: 9. CDR1 is KGHDR and CDR2 is SFDVKD in the germline V gene. The CDR3 is 16 amino acids.

The table lists this clonotype with many counts. The V call is TRBV18, the J call TRBJ1-6; 11 nucleotides match TRBD1. V was pared by 6 bases and J by 10 bases, with 5 bases of the junction left unmatched. Germline CDR1 reads KGHSH; CDR2 reads LQKENI. The CDR3 consists of 14 residues. Here the CDR3 reads CASSRTGGESPLHF. CDR3 bases: TGTGCCAGCTCGCGGACAGGGGGCGAATCACCCCTCCACTTT.

The chain carries TRBV2 and TRBJ2-7, with D unresolved. Trimming left V 10 bases short and J 1 base short, with 14 bases between. From germline, CDR1 is SNHLY and CDR2 FYNNEI. The length of the CDR3 is 13 residues. DNA for the CDR3: TGTGCCACCCGATCGGACGGGTCCTACGAGCAGTACTTC. Translation gives CATRSDGSYEQYF.

This clonotype was observed a handful of times. This chain links TRBV28 with TRBJ2-7, with D perhaps being TRBD1 or TRBD2 (6 bases each). Trimming stripped 4 bases from V and 4 bases from J, with 17 bases between. The germline gives CDR1 MDHEN, CDR2 SYDVKM. The CDR3 runs to 15 residues. CDR3 residues: CASSSGGTSKYEQYF. Here the CDR3 DNA reads TGTGCCAGCAGTTCCGGCGGGACATCCAAATACGAGCAGTACTTC.

This chain uses TRBV20-1 with TRBJ2-1; TRBD2 aligns across 12 bases. This CDR3 has 18 residues. Germline loops: CDR1 DFQATT, CDR2 SNEGSKA (reference sequence). The trim removed 0 bases at V and 8 bases at J, leaving 14 bases unmatched. This CDR3 is CSARDLPGLAGGTDEQFF. The CDR3 DNA reads as TGCAGTGCTAGAGATCTGCCCGGGCTAGCGGGAGGGACGGATGAGCAGTTCTTC.

This clonotype was recorded many times. The V and J genes are TRBV6-1 and TRBJ2-7, with D maybe TRBD1 (6 bases). Germline V CDR1 and CDR2: MNHNS, SASEGT. Between the trimmed V and J ends, which lost 8 bases and 4 bases, there was a span of 18 bases. CDR3 length equals 14 residues. The CDR3 spells CASASERGWYEQYF. CDR3 DNA: TGTGCCAGCGCCTCCGAAAGGGGGTGGTACGAGCAGTACTTC.

This clonotype has a handful of counts. The chain uses TRBV29-1 and TRBJ1-1; no clear D gene. Germline values: CDR1 SQVTM, CDR2 ANQGSEA. Trimming took off 1 base at V and 0 bases at J, with 12 bases between the two ends. The CDR3 is 15 residues long. DNA for the CDR3: TGCAGCGTTGAAGGAGGCGGAAAGGTGAACACTGAAGCTTTCTTT. Its protein is CSVEGGGKVNTEAFF.

V usage is TRBV6-1 and J usage is TRBJ1-2; tentative D call: TRBD1 (5 bases). V lost 2 bases and J 4 bases, leaving 11 bases between the germline ends. Germline values: CDR1 MNHNS, CDR2 SASEGT. The CDR3 has 14 amino acids. CDR3: CASSESGGRYGYTF. The CDR3 coding sequence is TGTGCCAGCAGTGAAAGTGGGGGACGCTATGGCTACACCTTC.

The rearrangement joins TRBV11-2 to TRBJ2-3; no definite D call. Germline V gene lookup returns CDR1 SGHAT and CDR2 FQNNGV. The CDR3 has 12 amino acids. V lost 0 bases and J 7 bases, leaving 5 bases between the germline ends. Written as DNA, the CDR3 is TGTGCCAGCAGCTTAGACAGACATACGCAGTATTTT. Translating gives CASSLDRHTQYF.

There are many counts of this clonotype. The rearrangement links TRBV12-3 or TRBV12-4 to TRBJ2-5; D is tentatively TRBD1 or TRBD2 (5 bases each). The CDR3 contains 15 residues. V gave up 5 bases and J gave up 4 bases, with 17 bases separating them. CDR3 sequence: CASSNLVVGGETQYF. The DNA of the CDR3 is TGTGCCAGCAGTAACCTTGTGGTTGGGGGAGAGACCCAGTACTTC.